Here is one T cell receptor (beta chain) with its context. The repertoire was sequenced with immunoSEQ multiplex PCR; TCRdb's copy has only in-frame clones and lacks some. The data show 300,000 to 400,000 clones, with approximately 91% seen just once and roughly 5.3% held by the top ten. J gave up 8 bases and V 3 bases, and 6 bases lay outside the gene matches. The germline V gene encodes CDR1 ENHRY and CDR2 SYGVKD. The CDR3 consists of 14 residues. This record comes from a study of blood T cell repertoires in COVID-19. The genes are TRBV10-3 and TRBJ1-2, with 10 bases identical to TRBD1. The clonotype was recovered from a man aged 60 to 75 who had recovered from COVID-19. The specimen sequenced was PBMCs or T cells enriched from blood (not recorded which). The CDR3 here is CAISDPGTGEGYTF. The CDR3 DNA reads TGTGCCATCAGTGACCCCGGGACAGGGGAAGGCTACACCTTC.